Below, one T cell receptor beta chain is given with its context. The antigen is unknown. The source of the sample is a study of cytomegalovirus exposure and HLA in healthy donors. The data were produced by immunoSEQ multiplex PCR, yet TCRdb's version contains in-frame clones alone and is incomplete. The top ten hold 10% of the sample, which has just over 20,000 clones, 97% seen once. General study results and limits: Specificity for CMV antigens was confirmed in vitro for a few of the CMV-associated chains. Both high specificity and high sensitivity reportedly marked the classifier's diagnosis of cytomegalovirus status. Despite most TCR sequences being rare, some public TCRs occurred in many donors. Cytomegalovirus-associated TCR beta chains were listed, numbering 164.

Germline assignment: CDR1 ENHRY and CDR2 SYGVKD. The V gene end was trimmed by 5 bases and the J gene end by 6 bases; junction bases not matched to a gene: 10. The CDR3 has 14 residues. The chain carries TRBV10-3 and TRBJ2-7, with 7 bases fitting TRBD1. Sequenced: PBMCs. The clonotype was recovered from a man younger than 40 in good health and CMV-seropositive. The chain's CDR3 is CAISSGTDLSEQYF. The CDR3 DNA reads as TGTGCCATCAGTTCCGGGACAGATCTCTCCGAGCAGTACTTC.